The 5 T cell receptor beta chains given below trace back to one sample, sequenced in a study of T-cell reconstitution after alpha-beta-depleted transplantation in children. Molecular barcoding with unique molecular identifiers was used for the TCRbeta library. TCRdb re-called the PCR reads with MiXCR, one entry per CDR3 protein. The data contain about 580,000 distinct CDR3 sequences, under 25% of them singletons. The input for sequencing was PBMCs, mostly from graft donor cells, taken 360 days after TCRalphabeta/CD19-depleted stem cell transplant. All receptors come from a boy under three years old who had a stem cell transplant for acute myeloid leukemia, so the T cells may come from the graft donor.

This clonotype was observed a handful of times. The V and J genes are TRBV10-3 and TRBJ2-7; the D gene is possibly TRBD1 (5 bases). This CDR3 has 14 amino acids. Deletions cut 4 bases from V and 3 bases from J, with 13 bases between. Germline V gene lookup returns CDR1 ENHRY and CDR2 SYGVKD. The CDR3 DNA reads TGTGCCATCAGTGCAGGGCAGCCCAACTACGAGCAGTACTTC. This codes for CAISAGQPNYEQYF.

V is TRBV29-1 and J is TRBJ1-1; no reliable D call. Trimming removed 3 bases at V and 1 base at J, with 9 bases between. CDR3 length: 13 amino acids. Germline CDR1 and CDR2: SQVTM and ANQGSEA. The CDR3 loop is CSVERMANTEAFF. CDR3 bases: TGCAGCGTTGAGAGGATGGCGAACACTGAAGCTTTCTTT.

This clonotype showed up many times. The rearrangement uses TRBV20-1 and TRBJ1-1, with no clear D. CDR1 and CDR2 from the germline V gene are DFQATT and SNEGSKA (reference sequence). The CDR3 has 14 amino acids. V was pared by 6 bases and J by 0 bases, with 14 bases between. This chain's CDR3 is CSALGEALNTEAFF. For the CDR3, the DNA is TGCAGTGCCCTCGGGGAGGCCTTGAACACTGAAGCTTTCTTT.

V and J are TRBV4-3 and TRBJ2-7; no firm D call. This CDR3 comprises 15 residues. From germline, CDR1 is LGHNA and CDR2 YSLEER. Between the trimmed V and J ends, which lost 1 base and 4 bases, there was a span of 14 bases. CDR3 in amino acids: CASSQGRGSFYEQYF. Here the CDR3 DNA reads TGCGCCAGCAGCCAAGGTCGTGGAAGCTTTTACGAGCAGTACTTC.

This clonotype turned up a few times. The chain combines TRBV6-1 with TRBJ1-2; D might be TRBD1 (6 bases). The CDR3 consists of 14 residues. The germline V gene has CDR1 MNHNS and CDR2 SASEGT. The V end was cut by 2 bases, the J end by 8 bases, with 15 bases between. The CDR3 DNA reads TGTGCCAGCAGTGAACGGGACACCATGGGGGGCTACACCTTC. Protein sequence: CASSERDTMGGYTF.